Below are 8 T cell receptor beta chains sequenced from a single sample in a study of identical twins. From the 5' RACE reads, TCRdb called clonotypes with MiXCR, one entry per CDR3 protein. The profile shows fewer than 550,000 distinct CDR3 sequences, 13% to 15% of them singletons. In addition, the sample was reused for a study of yellow fever vaccine responses in identical twins.

Sample: CD4+ T cells sorted from blood. The receptors derive from a woman younger than 30 in good health.

V gene TRBV7-2 combines with J gene TRBJ1-3; D call uncertain. The germline V gene encodes CDR1 SGHTA and CDR2 FQGNSA. The CDR3 is 15 amino acids. V was pared by 5 bases and J by 0 bases, with 11 bases between. This chain's CDR3 is CASSAGSYSGNTIYF. For the CDR3, the DNA is TGTGCCAGCAGCGCGGGGTCCTACTCTGGAAACACCATATATTTT.

With regard to this clonotype: At one of its ends the junction is not consistent with the germline gene, which may arise from a read error. The rearrangement uses TRBV23-1 and TRBJ1-5; 7 nucleotides line up with TRBD1. TRBV23-1 is flagged as an ORF with uncertain function. The CDR3 contains 16 residues. The CDR3 reads CASSPRQGWGNQPQLF. CDR3 nucleotide sequence: TGCGCCAGCAGTCCAAGACAGGGTTGGGGCAATCAGCCCCAGCTTTTT.

The V and J genes are TRBV10-2 and TRBJ2-7, with 9 bases aligning to TRBD2. The germline CDR1 and CDR2 sequences are WSHSY and SAAADI. CDR3 length equals 16 residues. V lost 7 bases to trimming and J lost 0 bases; unmatched junction nucleotides: 10. In DNA, the CDR3 is TGCGCCAGCATTGGAATTAGCGGGAGCCCCTCCTACGAGCAGTACTTC. Its protein product is CASIGISGSPSYEQYF.

The chain has TRBV9 and TRBJ1-2; D call uncertain. V lost 0 bases and J lost 4, with 16 bases in between. Germline lookup yields CDR1 SGDLS and CDR2 YYNGEE. The CDR3 is made up of 16 amino acids. The CDR3: CASSVERRGGSYGYTF. The CDR3 nucleotides are TGTGCCAGCAGCGTAGAACGGCGGGGAGGCAGCTATGGCTACACCTTC.

This clonotype was observed a handful of times. The chain uses TRBV12-3 or TRBV12-4 and TRBJ1-6; D uncertain. The CDR3 runs to 12 residues. V lost 3 bases, J lost 11 bases, and 8 bases lay in between. The chain's CDR3 is CASSFNAPPLHF. The CDR3 DNA reads as TGTGCCAGCAGTTTCAACGCACCACCCCTCCACTTT.

The rearrangement uses TRBV6-5 and TRBJ1-1, with D uncertain. The CDR3 is 13 residues long. Per germline, CDR1 MNHEY and CDR2 SVGAGI. V was trimmed by 2 bases and J by 1 base, leaving 5 bases between them. CDR3 loop: CASSYIGNTEAFF. CDR3 bases: TGTGCCAGCAGTTACATCGGGAACACTGAAGCTTTCTTT.

The chain is built from TRBV3-1 and TRBJ2-5; TRBD2 matches 7 bases. CDR1 and CDR2 (germline): LGHDT, YNNKEL (reference sequence). The V segment lost 7 bases and the J segment 4 bases; nucleotides outside the gene matches: 6. This CDR3 is built from 13 residues. Here the CDR3 reads CASTRTGGETQYF. Written as DNA, the CDR3 is TGTGCCAGCACCCGGACGGGGGGAGAGACCCAGTACTTC.

The gene calls are TRBV5-1 and TRBJ2-6, with D possibly being TRBD1 (6 bases). Between the trimmed V and J ends, which lost 0 bases and 2 bases, there was a span of 9 bases. Germline V CDR1 and CDR2: SGHRS, YFSETQ. The CDR3 sequence is 16 residues long. In DNA form, the CDR3 reads TGCGCCAGCAGCTTGGCTAGGGGGACTGGGGCCAACGTCCTGACTTTC. It translates to CASSLARGTGANVLTF.